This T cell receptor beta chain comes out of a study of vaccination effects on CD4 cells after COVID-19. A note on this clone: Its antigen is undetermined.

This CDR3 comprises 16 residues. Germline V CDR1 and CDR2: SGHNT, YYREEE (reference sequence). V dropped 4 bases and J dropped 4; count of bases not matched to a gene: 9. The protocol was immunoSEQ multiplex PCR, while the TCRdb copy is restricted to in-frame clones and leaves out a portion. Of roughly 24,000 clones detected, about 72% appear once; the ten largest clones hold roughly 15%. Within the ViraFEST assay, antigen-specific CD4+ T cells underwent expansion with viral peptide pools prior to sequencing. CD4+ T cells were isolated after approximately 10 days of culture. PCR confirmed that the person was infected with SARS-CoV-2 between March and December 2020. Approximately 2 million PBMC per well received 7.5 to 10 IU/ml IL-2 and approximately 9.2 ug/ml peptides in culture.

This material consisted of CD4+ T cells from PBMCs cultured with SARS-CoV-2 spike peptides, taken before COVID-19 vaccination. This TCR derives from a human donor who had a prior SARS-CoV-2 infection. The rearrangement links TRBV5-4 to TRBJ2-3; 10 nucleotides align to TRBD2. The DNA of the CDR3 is TGTGCCAGCAGCCCCAGCGGGGGGGCCGGGGCAGATACGCAGTATTTT. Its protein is CASSPSGGAGADTQYF.